The T cell receptor beta chain under discussion was sequenced for a study of blood T cell repertoires in COVID-19. Germline CDR1 is LNHDA and CDR2 is SQIVND (reference sequence). The CDR3 covers 13 residues. J lost 3 bases, V lost 3 bases, and 1 base had no gene match. Data came from immunoSEQ multiplex PCR; TCRdb stores just in-frame clones and leaves some out. The sample consists of 130,000 to 150,000 clones, 78% of them appearing once. The chain carries TRBV19 and TRBJ2-7; the match to TRBD2 covers 8 bases. The sequenced sample was peripheral blood. The clonotype was recovered from a woman between 55 and 75 years old with acute or convalescent COVID-19. CDR3 coding DNA: TGTGCCAGTAGTATCACTAGCGGCTACGAGCAGTACTTC. Translating gives CASSITSGYEQYF.